This T cell receptor beta chain was sequenced for a study of T cells after yellow fever vaccination. Findings and limits, study-wide: A weaker secondary response peaked on day 5, the primary on day 15.

As TCR cDNA was made by 5'RACE template switching, a universal primer site and UMIs were added. TCRdb reprocessed the 5' RACE reads via MiXCR and lists one record per CDR3 protein. Among approximately 510,000 distinct CDR3 sequences, about a fifth were seen once, and the ten largest hold about a sixth. At least ten counts were recorded for this clonotype. Its antigen remains unknown. V shed 1 base and J 3 bases; nucleotides not matched to a gene: 3. The CDR3 has 14 amino acids. The germline CDR1 and CDR2 sequences are SGHTA and FQGNSA. The rearrangement uses TRBV7-2 and TRBJ2-7; 7 bases fit TRBD1. The material was PBMCs, obtained 21 days after the first yellow fever vaccination. This receptor was obtained from a man aged 18 to 35 who received the YFV17D yellow fever vaccine. In nucleotides, the CDR3 is TGTGCCAGCAGCTTAGGGACAGGTTTCTACGAGCAGTACTTC. Translation gives CASSLGTGFYEQYF.